The 29 T cell receptor beta chains presented below share a single source sample, sequenced in a study of blood T cell repertoires in COVID-19. The repertoire was sequenced with immunoSEQ multiplex PCR; TCRdb's copy has only in-frame clones and lacks some. The table includes 200,000 to 250,000 clones, 70% to 90% detected once. Specimen: peripheral blood. The source of these receptors is a man in his forties or fifties with COVID-19, enrolled during active disease.

The V and J genes are TRBV11-2 and TRBJ2-1; the match to TRBD2 covers 9 bases. The CDR3 consists of 22 residues. Germline CDR1 is SGHAT and CDR2 is FQNNGV. V shed 6 bases, J shed 3 bases, and the junction held 27 bases outside the gene matches. DNA for the CDR3: TGTGCCAGCAGTTGGAGGGCTAGCGGGACCCTCAGGGCAGAGGGGTACTACAATGAGCAGTTCTTC. It translates to CASSWRASGTLRAEGYYNEQFF.

The CDR3 region has the DNA TGTGCCAGCTCACCATTGCCAGGGGACAGCAATCAGCCCCAGCATTTT. Residues: CASSPLPGDSNQPQHF. The chain combines TRBV18 with TRBJ1-5; D possibly corresponds to TRBD1 (6 bases). This CDR3 is 16 amino acids long. Between the trimmed V and J ends, which lost 2 bases and 1 base, there was a span of 12 bases. The germline gives CDR1 KGHSH, CDR2 LQKENI.

Here the CDR3 DNA reads TGTGCCAGCAGGAGGACAAGCCAAGAGACCCAGTACTTC. This translates into CASRRTSQETQYF. The rearrangement joins TRBV7-2 to TRBJ2-5; possibly TRBD1 for D (5 bases). The CDR3 has 13 residues. V gave up 6 bases and J gave up 1 base, with 9 bases separating them. Germline loops: CDR1 SGHTA, CDR2 FQGNSA.

This clone was counted only a few times. This chain uses TRBV12-3 or TRBV12-4 with TRBJ2-3; TRBD2 is a possible D gene (7 bases). CDR3 length: 12 residues. The ends were cut back, 8 bases at V and 3 bases at J, with 9 bases in the middle. CDR3 nucleotide sequence: TGTGCCAGCCGGGGGGCTACAGATACGCAGTATTTT. It is translated as CASRGATDTQYF.

The rearrangement joins TRBV18 to TRBJ2-7; 9 bases are a match to TRBD2. J lost 3 bases, V lost 2 bases, and 5 bases had no gene match. Germline V gives CDR1 KGHSH, CDR2 LQKENI. This CDR3 spans 15 amino acids. The DNA of the CDR3 is TGTGCCAGCTCACCAAGGGGACTAGCTTTCTACGAGCAGTACTTC. It translates to CASSPRGLAFYEQYF.

A word on this clone: Sequence at one end of the junction differs from germline and may be a read error. The chain uses TRBV29-1 and TRBJ2-2; D gene unclear. The CDR3 is 11 residues long. CDR1 is SQVTM and CDR2 is ANQGSEA in the germline V gene. In nucleotides, the CDR3 is TGCAGCGTGGAAGGAGCCGGGGAGCTGTTTTTT. Translation gives CSVEGAGELFF.

The chain links TRBV7-2 to TRBJ1-5; 11 bases align to TRBD1. The CDR3 has 15 residues. J was trimmed by 5 bases and V by 6 bases; bases with no gene match: 6. Germline lookup yields CDR1 SGHTA and CDR2 FQGNSA. The CDR3 loop reads CASSYGTGGHQPQHF. The CDR3 DNA follows: TGTGCCAGCAGTTACGGGACAGGGGGACATCAGCCCCAGCATTTT.

The V and J genes are TRBV27 and TRBJ1-6; the D gene is possibly TRBD1 (5 bases). V shed 6 bases and J shed 9 bases, with 18 bases lying between them. The CDR3 sequence is 15 residues long. CDR1 is MNHEY, CDR2 SMNVEV, per germline (reference sequence). CDR3 DNA: TGTGCCAGCAGCCCCGGGGGGGGTGTAGCTTCACCCCTCCACTTT. It codes for CASSPGGGVASPLHF.

The V call is TRBV4-2, the J call TRBJ1-5; TRBD1 matches 10 bases. Germline values: CDR1 LGHNA, CDR2 YNFKEQ. Trimming at V came to 4 bases and at J to 3 bases, leaving 6 bases not matched to a gene. The CDR3 extends over 16 amino acids. DNA of the CDR3: TGTGCCAGCAGCCCGACGACAGGGGGCGACAATCAGCCCCAGCATTTT. Its translation: CASSPTTGGDNQPQHF.

This clone turned up a few times. CDR3 residues: CASSVGGAGIGELFF. CDR3 nucleotide sequence: TGTGCCAGCAGCGTAGGCGGGGCCGGGATCGGGGAGCTGTTTTTT. The chain combines TRBV9 with TRBJ2-2, with D possibly TRBD2 on 6 matching bases. CDR3 length equals 15 residues. Germline V CDR1 and CDR2: SGDLS, YYNGEE. Trimming took off 0 bases at V and 7 bases at J, with 13 bases between the two ends.

The chain uses TRBV6-1 and TRBJ1-2; D is uncertain. Trimming left V 0 bases short and J 2 bases short, with 7 bases between. The CDR3 length is 14 residues. The germline CDR1 and CDR2 sequences are MNHNS and SASEGT. The CDR3 protein is CASSEAGLNYGYTF. The CDR3 nucleotides read TGTGCCAGCAGTGAAGCTGGACTAAACTATGGCTACACCTTC.

The genes are TRBV7-3 and TRBJ1-6; the D is unclear. The CDR3 consists of 13 residues. Germline lookup yields CDR1 SGHTA and CDR2 FQGTGA. V was pared by 5 bases and J by 9 bases, with 11 bases between. The DNA of the CDR3 is TGTGCCAGCAGCCCCGATGCAGGTTCACCCCTCCACTTT. Protein sequence: CASSPDAGSPLHF.

The CDR3 is CASRTTRDEQYF. Written as DNA, the CDR3 is TGTGCCAGCAGGACAACTAGGGACGAGCAGTACTTC. The chain carries TRBV6-5 and TRBJ2-7, with D maybe TRBD2 (5 bases). This CDR3 is built from 12 residues. V shed 6 bases and J shed 5 bases, with 11 bases lying between them. Germline values: CDR1 MNHEY, CDR2 SVGAGI.

In nucleotides, the CDR3 is TGTGCCAGCAGTTACAGGGGCCTCCAGGTCCAGCCCCAGCATTTT. This sequence encodes CASSYRGLQVQPQHF. The J gene is TRBJ1-5, the V gene TRBV6-2 or TRBV6-3; D perhaps matches TRBD1 (5 bases). Looked up from germline, CDR1 is MNHEY and CDR2 is SVGEGT. CDR3 length: 15 amino acids. V was pared by 2 bases and J by 7 bases, with 15 bases between.

The chain has TRBV18 and TRBJ1-5, with a possible D match to TRBD1 (6 bases). CDR3 size: 16 residues. Trimming took off 0 bases at V and 2 bases at J, with 11 bases between the two ends. Germline-derived CDR1 and CDR2 are KGHSH and LQKENI. In nucleotides, the CDR3 is TGTGCCAGCTCACCACCTAACAGGGCTGGCAATCAGCCCCAGCATTTT. Amino acids: CASSPPNRAGNQPQHF.

The chain is built from TRBV18 and TRBJ1-1; D gene ambiguous. Germline CDR1 reads KGHSH; CDR2 reads LQKENI. The CDR3 is 16 amino acids. V dropped 4 bases and J dropped 4 bases, with 19 bases sitting between them. The CDR3 DNA reads TGTGCCAGCTCACAGGGAGTACTTTCAGATCGCACTGAAGCTTTCTTT. Its translation is CASSQGVLSDRTEAFF.

The genes are TRBV19 and TRBJ1-2, with D unresolved. This CDR3 is built from 15 residues. The V gene lost 5 bases and the J gene lost 3 bases, with 16 bases spanning the gap. Germline lookup yields CDR1 LNHDA and CDR2 SQIVND (reference sequence). CDR3 amino acids: CASSRSGEGYYGYTF. The CDR3 region has the DNA TGTGCCAGTAGTCGCTCCGGGGAAGGGTACTATGGCTACACCTTC.

The chain combines TRBV5-5 with TRBJ2-6; D is unclear. With 4 bases removed from V and 0 bases from J, the gap between germline ends came to 17 bases. There are 18 residues in the CDR3. Germline CDR1 and CDR2: SGHKS and YYEKEE (reference sequence). CDR3 amino acids: CASSPSDNFFSGANVLTF. Here the CDR3 DNA reads TGTGCCAGCAGCCCAAGTGATAACTTCTTCTCTGGGGCCAACGTCCTGACTTTC.

This clone was seen a single time. V gene TRBV7-9 combines with J gene TRBJ2-2, with 8 positions matching TRBD1. Germline V gene data show CDR1 as SEHNR and CDR2 as FQNEAQ (reference sequence). The CDR3 is 17 residues long. V shed 4 bases, J shed 0 bases, and the junction held 7 bases outside the gene matches. CDR3 in DNA: TGTGCCAGCAGCTGGCCTCAGGACAGGGCGAACACCGGGGAGCTGTTTTTT. This codes for CASSWPQDRANTGELFF.

The chain is built from TRBV4-3 and TRBJ1-5, with 7 bases matching TRBD1. Germline V gene data show CDR1 as LGHNA and CDR2 as YSLEER. The CDR3 contains 15 residues. The ends lost 0 bases at V and 7 bases at J; junction bases unmatched: 6. In nucleotides, the CDR3 is TGCGCCAGCAGCCAAGATGGTACAGGGGAGCAGCCCCAGCATTTT. This gives the protein CASSQDGTGEQPQHF.

V usage is TRBV4-1 and J usage is TRBJ1-2, with no clear D. This CDR3 contains 16 residues. The germline V gene has CDR1 MGHRA and CDR2 YSYEKL. Deletions cut 0 bases from V and 8 bases from J, with 19 bases between. The DNA for the CDR3 is TGCGCCAGCAGCCAAGAAACCGGCACGCGGGCCTGGGGCTACACCTTC. Translation: CASSQETGTRAWGYTF.

The chain couples TRBV24-1 to TRBJ2-3; 9 nucleotides align to TRBD1. The CDR3 covers 16 residues. V was clipped by 5 bases and J by 3 bases; unmatched bases: 8. The germline V gene encodes CDR1 KGHDR and CDR2 SFDVKD. CDR3 sequence (DNA): TGTGCCACCAGTGCCCTCGGACAGGGGCAGACAGATACGCAGTATTTT. Residues: CATSALGQGQTDTQYF.

The gene calls are TRBV21-1 and TRBJ2-1; the table calls TRBD2, which could not be checked here. TRBV21-1 is labeled a pseudogene. This CDR3 has 16 residues. The CDR3 sequence is CASSTGLWSSYNEQFF. The CDR3, as DNA: TGTGCCAGCAGCACCGGTCTCTGGAGCTCCTACAATGAGCAGTTCTTC.

J is TRBJ1-4 and V is TRBV7-2; D may be TRBD1 (6 bases). CDR1 is SGHTA and CDR2 is FQGNSA in the germline V gene. Trimming took off 2 bases at V and 5 bases at J, with 12 bases between the two ends. The CDR3 runs 15 residues. Here the CDR3 DNA reads TGTGCCAGCAGCTTATTCGGACAGATCAATGAAAAACTGTTTTTT. Residues: CASSLFGQINEKLFF.

The rearrangement joins TRBV7-2 to TRBJ2-1; D might be TRBD2 (7 bases). This CDR3 has 17 residues. Trimming took 2 bases from V and 2 from J, leaving 16 bases between them. CDR1 is SGHTA, CDR2 FQGNSA, per germline. CDR3 DNA: TGTGCCAGCAGCTTACCTTCCGGGGGGCCCACCTACAATGAGCAGTTCTTC. This translates into CASSLPSGGPTYNEQFF.

This clone was seen once. This chain uses TRBV15 with TRBJ1-4, with a weak D call TRBD1 (5 bases). V lost 0 bases to trimming and J lost 5 bases, with 7 bases between them. In germline, CDR1 is LNHNV, CDR2 YYDKDF (reference sequence). The CDR3 is 14 residues long. The CDR3 coding sequence is TGTGCCACCAGCAGAGAATCAGGGAATGAAAAACTGTTTTTT. Its protein product is CATSRESGNEKLFF.

V is TRBV7-2 and J is TRBJ2-7, with a possible D match to TRBD1 (5 bases). The CDR3 loop spans 14 amino acids. Per germline, CDR1 SGHTA and CDR2 FQGNSA. The V gene lost 4 bases and the J gene lost 3 bases, with 13 bases spanning the gap. Here the CDR3 DNA reads TGTGCCAGCAGCTCCCAGGACACGATCTACGAGCAGTACTTC. This translates into CASSSQDTIYEQYF.

The rearrangement joins TRBV19 to TRBJ2-3; TRBD2 matches at 8 bases. Unmatched junction bases numbered 9, after V lost 3 bases and J lost 4 bases. The CDR3 runs 16 residues. The germline CDR1 and CDR2 sequences are LNHDA and SQIVND (reference sequence). The CDR3 bases are TGTGCCAGTAGTATTGGGGCGGGAGGTGGTGCAGATACGCAGTATTTT. Translation gives CASSIGAGGGADTQYF.

V usage is TRBV28 and J usage is TRBJ2-3, with D possibly matching TRBD1 (6 bases). Trimming took 1 base from V and 3 from J, leaving 14 bases between them. Germline values: CDR1 MDHEN, CDR2 SYDVKM. The CDR3 length is 16 residues. The CDR3 loop is CASSLLVQGWTDTQYF. In DNA, the CDR3 is TGTGCCAGCAGTTTATTGGTACAGGGCTGGACAGATACGCAGTATTTT.